The present T cell receptor (beta chain) was sequenced within a study of T cells in Graves' hyperthyroidism and ophthalmopathy (dated by TCRdb to about 2019). At the level of the whole study: Peripheral blood was collected at initial diagnosis, before any treatment. TCR V-J signatures able to tell the groups apart were searched for in a discovery cohort of 90 to 100 patients, of whom roughly 42 had Graves' ophthalmopathy and roughly 58 had stable Graves' hyperthyroidism. Prospective prediction of ophthalmopathy was tested in an independent validation cohort of 18 to 20 hyperthyroidism patients and 17 patients who later progressed to ophthalmopathy. The 80 to 100 discovery patients were randomly divided into training and test sets at a 7:3 ratio. The study also compared thyroid tissue and blood T-cell repertoires from about six Graves' hyperthyroidism patients. After sampling, hyperthyroidism patients received methimazole starting at 30 mg daily, and ophthalmopathy patients received high-dose intravenous methylprednisolone. According to the paper, TCR Vbeta CDR3 sequencing was carried out on about 140 peripheral blood samples, which came from 40 to 45 ophthalmopathy, 75 to 80 hyperthyroidism and some 17 progressor patients. What the work shows at the level of the full study, not this receptor alone: Most expanded thyroid clonotypes (frequency above 0.001) were also detected in blood, suggesting blood repertoires may reflect thyroid immune responses. Sample size was not statistically predetermined, and investigators were not blinded to group allocation. In validation, progression to ophthalmopathy was predicted by the model with more than 65% sensitivity and roughly 76% specificity, a median of roughly 6 months before onset. Ophthalmopathy was separated from stable hyperthyroidism by a 13 V-J signature model, with over 85% sensitivity and approximately 81% specificity obtained in cross-validation and 80%/75% obtained in testing.

The TCR beta CDR3 regions were amplified from RNA transcripts. A first-round RT-PCR of the TCR CDR3 used the HTBI primer set with the Qiagen OneStep RT-PCR kit. The libraries were constructed in a second round of multiplex PCR and then size-selected and purified. Libraries were sequenced paired-end with 100 bp reads on an Illumina HiSeq2000. The study's processing was this. SOAPnuke was used to process the raw data, removing reads that contained adapters or uncalled bases, had a mean Phred below 15, or lacked an exact match to the constant primer or identifier. High-quality paired reads were merged with COPE v1.2.5, and unique nucleotide sequences were defined as clonotypes. Clonotypes were aligned to IMGT TRBV, TRBD and TRBJ reference segments using MiTCR v1.1. Only V-J combinations with frequency above 0.0001, covering 99% to 99.2% of repertoires, were analysed. The TCS score was defined as F50 (clonal expansion) divided by E x V (chaos), with BLOSUM62-based TCRdist calculated between CDR3 peptides within each V-J. Welch's t-statistics and random forest reduced fewer than 600 V-J features to roughly 13, which were used in a naive Bayes classifier (R e1071). The public reads were reanalyzed by TCRdb: fastp trimming at Q25, MiXCR alignment, in-frame beta chains only. Every distinct CDR3 protein forms one entry, paired with its most common genes and DNA. V and J calls and clone size were set by TCRdb, not the authors. The sample has about 380,000 distinct CDR3 sequences on record, roughly 14% of them singletons. In total, the top ten clones hold less than 25% of the sample.

Hyperthyroidism patients were newly diagnosed, had a disease duration of under 2 months, and were aged 18 to 65 years. Exclusion was applied to patients with uncontrolled infections, other autoimmune diseases, pregnancy or lactation. Diagnoses relied on clinical symptoms, serum thyroxine and TRAb, thyroid ultrasound and orbital computed tomography. Blood from progressor patients was collected at the time of first diagnosis with hyperthyroidism, before any ophthalmopathy symptoms had appeared. PBMCs were isolated from about 10 ml of fresh peripheral blood by Ficoll-Paque density gradient centrifugation. Patients classed as progressors first received a Graves' hyperthyroidism diagnosis and then went on to develop ophthalmopathy during follow-up. Total RNA was extracted with Trizol reagent, and quality was checked on an Agilent 2100 Bioanalyzer. On this clonotype: The antigen it recognizes is unknown. The record has no base qualities; no much larger clone is one base away.

The V end gives up 10 bases and the J end 4 bases, leaving 11 bases in the junction not matched to a gene. Reading from cysteine to phenylalanine, the CDR3 counts 14 amino acids. This entry keeps only the CDR3 DNA: 42 bases, framed from base 1. Looking up the germline V gene (reference sequence) yields CDR1 LNHDA and CDR2 SQIVND. Sequenced sample: blood. Here the chain combines TRBV19 and TRBJ1-1, with 8 bases aligning to TRBD1. This sequence originates from a man aged 30-40 years with Graves' hyperthyroidism that later progressed to Graves' ophthalmopathy. The sequenced DNA is TGTGCCACCCTCTTCCAGGGGGCCGGCACTGAAGCTTTCTTT. It is translated as CATLFQGAGTEAFF.